This T cell receptor beta chain appears in the sequencing data of a study of identical twins (dated by TCRdb to about 2016). With respect to the entire study: The study deep-sequenced TCR alpha and beta repertoires from monozygotic twins, unrelated adults of various ages and cord blood to test whether fetal clonotypes persist. To rule out contamination, the twin experiments were replicated at different times with different library preparation protocols.

Every donor in the study was a healthy Caucasian. Three pairs of female monozygotic twins, all aged 18 to 29 years, made up the twin cohort. The RNA used for TCR libraries was isolated from peripheral blood mononuclear cells. A note on this clonotype: Its antigen remains unidentified. No base quality values were provided; no much bigger clone lies one nucleotide off.

The CDR3 spans 14 residues, from the cysteine through the valine. The read is trimmed to its CDR3 DNA, 42 bases read in frame from base 1. Taken from the germline V gene, the CDR1 and CDR2 loops are SNHLY and FYNNEI. Deletion took 0 bases off V and 2 bases off J, with a span of 8 bases between the germline ends. Here is what the overall study found, with its caveats: The excess sharing between twins in beta out-of-frame sequences was weaker because fewer shared sequences reduced the signal-to-noise ratio. In monozygotic twins, out-of-frame TCR alpha sharing was systematically underestimated by recombination models, although the models agreed with sharing between unrelated individuals. Out-of-frame TCR alpha sequences shared between twins showed an excess of low generation-probability sequences compared with coincidental sharing between unrelated individuals. Abundant cord blood beta clonotypes had fewer insertions, young adult naive repertoires showed a similar but weaker trend, and memory repertoires showed no such trend. Because the same donors could not be followed over many years, the conclusions relied on cross-sectional statistical analysis. Zero-insertion analyses could be partly confounded by invariant T cells such as MAIT and iNKT, though diverse VJ usage argued against such confounding for most clonotypes.

To prepare the library, 5' RACE was applied. Reads for this sample came from an Illumina HiSeq 2000. A universal primer binding site was introduced by template switching, and a unique molecular identifier was present in the final cDNA, enabling accurate counting of TCR cDNA molecules. Specific primers in the conserved constant-segment region were used to synthesize first-strand cDNA for the TCR alpha and beta chains. Each cDNA library was double barcoded, with a SMART-Mk sample barcode plus Illumina barcodes, to control for contamination. Two successive PCR steps introduced TruSeq adapter sequences along with Illumina sample barcodes. Sequencing of the TCR alpha and beta cDNA libraries was done on the Illumina HiSeq platform using custom primers. As for how the authors treated the data: Unique molecular identifiers were extracted from raw reads with MiGEC, and CDR3 positions were determined with MiXCR. Recombination models were inferred per individual with the repgenHMM and IGoR tools using an EM algorithm. Shared clonotype analysis was performed with the tcR package in R, normalizing sharing by the product of cloneset sizes. To study raw recombination without the effects of thymic and clonal selection, out-of-frame nonproductive sequences were analyzed. TCRdb reworked the public reads: Q25 trimming with fastp, MiXCR clone assembly, productive beta chains retained. Entries that share a CDR3 protein sequence are merged under the most common genes and DNA. The V and J calls were not made by the authors but by TCRdb's processing. The sample includes around 650,000 distinct CDR3 sequences, with 7.1% observed a single time. The top ten clonotypes cover 1.5% to 2% of the sample.

These same data were also listed under a study on yellow fever vaccine responses in identical twins. The second study's authors report: The authors reported that the T cell response to vaccination in identical twins appeared partly convergent and partly personalized. The study precisely tracked vaccine-responding T cell clones in identical twins.

Sequenced material: PBMCs. The TCR sequence derives from a young woman in good health. The rearranged chain carries TRBV2 and TRBJ2-7, with the identity of the D gene unclear. The CDR3 here reads CASSEAGRPYEQYV. The bases read TGTGCCAGCAGTGAAGCTGGCAGGCCCTACGAGCAGTACGTC.